What follows is one TCR beta chain and its context. J gave up 9 bases and V 4 bases, and 4 bases lay outside the gene matches. This CDR3 region has 14 residues. Germline CDR1 reads MNHEY; CDR2 reads SMNVEV (reference sequence). These data belong to a study of T cell changes during pregnancy in multiple sclerosis. The table came from immunoSEQ multiplex PCR; TCRdb's copy has only in-frame clones and leaves some out. Of tens of thousands of clones in the sample, approximately 94% were seen once. The TCR originated in a female donor with multiple sclerosis, enrolled in a pregnancy study. The chain combines TRBV27 with TRBJ2-1; TRBD2 matches 12 bases. Sequences were derived from peripheral blood, sampled in the third trimester of pregnancy. CDR3 protein: CASSSSGGAVEQFF. The CDR3 DNA follows: TGTGCCAGCAGTTCTAGCGGGGGGGCCGTTGAGCAGTTCTTC.